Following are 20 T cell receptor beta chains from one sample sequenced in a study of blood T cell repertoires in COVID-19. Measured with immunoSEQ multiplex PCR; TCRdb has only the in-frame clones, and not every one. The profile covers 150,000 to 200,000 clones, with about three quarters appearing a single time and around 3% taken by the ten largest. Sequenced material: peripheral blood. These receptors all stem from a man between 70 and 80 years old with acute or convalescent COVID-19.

The CDR3 bases are TGCAGTGCCAGTAAGATAGCGGGAGGGGGATACAATGAGCAGTTCTTC. Translated: CSASKIAGGGYNEQFF. V gene TRBV20-1 combines with J gene TRBJ2-1, with 11 bases aligning to TRBD2. Germline V CDR1 and CDR2: DFQATT, SNEGSKA (reference sequence). The CDR3 runs 16 residues. V was pared by 6 bases and J by 4 bases, with 11 bases of the junction left unmatched.

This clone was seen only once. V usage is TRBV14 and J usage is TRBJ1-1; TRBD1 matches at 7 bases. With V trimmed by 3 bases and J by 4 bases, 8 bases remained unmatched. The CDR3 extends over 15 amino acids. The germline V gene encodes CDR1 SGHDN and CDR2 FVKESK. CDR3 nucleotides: TGTGCCAGCAGCCAGATGACAGGGTACACCACTGAAGCTTTCTTT. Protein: CASSQMTGYTTEAFF.

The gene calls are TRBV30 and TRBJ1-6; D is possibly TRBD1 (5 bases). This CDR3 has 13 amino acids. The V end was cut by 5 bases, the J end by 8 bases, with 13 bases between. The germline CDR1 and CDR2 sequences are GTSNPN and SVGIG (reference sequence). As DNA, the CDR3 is TGTGCCTGGGGTGGCAGGGCGGATTCACCCCTCCACTTT. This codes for CAWGGRADSPLHF.

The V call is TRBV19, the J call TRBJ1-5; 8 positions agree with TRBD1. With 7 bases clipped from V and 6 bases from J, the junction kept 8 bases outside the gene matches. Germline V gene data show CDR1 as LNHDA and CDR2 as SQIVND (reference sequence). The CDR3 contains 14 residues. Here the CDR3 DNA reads TGTGCCAGTACCGATGGGCAGGGGGCTCAGCCCCAGCATTTT. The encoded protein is CASTDGQGAQPQHF.

For the CDR3, the DNA is TGCGCCAGCAGTGAGTCGAGCGGGAACACTGAAGCTTTCTTT. It translates to CASSESSGNTEAFF. The gene calls are TRBV10-2 and TRBJ1-1; D is unclear. This CDR3 is built from 14 residues. Trimming left V 0 bases short and J 1 base short, with 6 bases between. CDR1 WSHSY and CDR2 SAAADI come from the germline V gene.

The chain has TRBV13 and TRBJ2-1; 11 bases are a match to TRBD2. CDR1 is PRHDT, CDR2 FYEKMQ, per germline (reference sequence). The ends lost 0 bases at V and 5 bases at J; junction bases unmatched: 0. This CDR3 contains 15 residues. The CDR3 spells CASSLGTSGDNEQFF. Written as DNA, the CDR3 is TGTGCCAGCAGCTTAGGGACTAGCGGGGACAATGAGCAGTTCTTC.

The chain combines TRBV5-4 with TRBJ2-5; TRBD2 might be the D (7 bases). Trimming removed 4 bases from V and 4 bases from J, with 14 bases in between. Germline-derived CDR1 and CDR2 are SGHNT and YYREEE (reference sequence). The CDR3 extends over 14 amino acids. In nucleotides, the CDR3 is TGTGCCAGCAGCCCGGGGGGCGGTCGAGAGACCCAGTACTTC. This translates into CASSPGGGRETQYF.

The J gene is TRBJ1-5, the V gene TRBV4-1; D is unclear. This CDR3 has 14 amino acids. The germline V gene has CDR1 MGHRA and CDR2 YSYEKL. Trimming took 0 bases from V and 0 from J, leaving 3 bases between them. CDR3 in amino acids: CASSQDHSNQPQHF. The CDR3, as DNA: TGCGCCAGCAGCCAAGACCATAGCAATCAGCCCCAGCATTTT.

CDR3 sequence (DNA): TGTGCCAGCAGCTTAAGACAGCGGGAGTACAATGAGCAGTTCTTC. This gives the protein CASSLRQREYNEQFF. The gene calls are TRBV11-3 and TRBJ2-1; 8 bases fit TRBD2. This CDR3 comprises 15 residues. CDR1 is SGHNT and CDR2 is YENEEA in the germline V gene. The ends lost 2 bases at V and 4 bases at J; junction bases unmatched: 4.

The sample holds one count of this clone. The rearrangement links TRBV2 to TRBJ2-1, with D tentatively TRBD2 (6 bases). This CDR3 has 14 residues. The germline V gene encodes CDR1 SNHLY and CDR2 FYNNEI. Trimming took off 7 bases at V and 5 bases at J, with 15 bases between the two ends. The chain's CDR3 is CASTGTSFNNEQFF. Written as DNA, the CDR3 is TGTGCCAGCACCGGGACTTCGTTCAACAATGAGCAGTTCTTC.

DNA of the CDR3: TGTGCCAGCAGTCAGAATGTCGGGATCGGCTACACCTTC. It is translated as CASSQNVGIGYTF. The chain couples TRBV6-5 to TRBJ1-2; no clear D gene. The CDR3 contains 13 residues. The V gene lost 5 bases and the J gene lost 8 bases, with 15 bases spanning the gap. Per germline, CDR1 MNHEY and CDR2 SVGAGI.

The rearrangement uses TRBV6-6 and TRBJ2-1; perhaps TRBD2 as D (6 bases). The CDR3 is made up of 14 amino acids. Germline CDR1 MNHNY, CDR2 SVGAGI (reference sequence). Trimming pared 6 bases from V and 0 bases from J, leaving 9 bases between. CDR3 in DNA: TGTGCCAGCAGCCTCGGGAGCTCCTACAATGAGCAGTTCTTC. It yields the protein CASSLGSSYNEQFF.

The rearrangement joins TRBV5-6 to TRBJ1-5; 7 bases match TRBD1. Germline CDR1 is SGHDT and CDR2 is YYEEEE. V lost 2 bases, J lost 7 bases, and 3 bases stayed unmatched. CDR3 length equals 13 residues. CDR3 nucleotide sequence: TGTGCCAGCAGCTTAAGGGGGCAGCAGCCCCAGCATTTT. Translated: CASSLRGQQPQHF.

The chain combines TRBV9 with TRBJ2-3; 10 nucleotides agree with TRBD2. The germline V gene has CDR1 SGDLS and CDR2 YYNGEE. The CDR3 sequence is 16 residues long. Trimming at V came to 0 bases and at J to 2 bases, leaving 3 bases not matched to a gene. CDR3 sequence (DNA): TGTGCCAGCAGCGTAGGGACTAGCGGAACCACAGATACGCAGTATTTT. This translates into CASSVGTSGTTDTQYF.

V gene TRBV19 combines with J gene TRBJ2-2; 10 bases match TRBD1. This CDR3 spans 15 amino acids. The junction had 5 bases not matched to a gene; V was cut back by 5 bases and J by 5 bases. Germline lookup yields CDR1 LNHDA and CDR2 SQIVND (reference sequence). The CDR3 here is CASSRQGARTGELFF. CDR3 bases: TGTGCCAGTAGTCGACAGGGGGCACGAACCGGGGAGCTGTTTTTT.

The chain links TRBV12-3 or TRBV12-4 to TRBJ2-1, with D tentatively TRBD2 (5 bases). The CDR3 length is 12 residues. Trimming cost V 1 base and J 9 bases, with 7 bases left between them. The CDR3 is CASSLVGLEQFF. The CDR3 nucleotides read TGTGCCAGCAGTTTAGTCGGACTTGAGCAGTTCTTC.

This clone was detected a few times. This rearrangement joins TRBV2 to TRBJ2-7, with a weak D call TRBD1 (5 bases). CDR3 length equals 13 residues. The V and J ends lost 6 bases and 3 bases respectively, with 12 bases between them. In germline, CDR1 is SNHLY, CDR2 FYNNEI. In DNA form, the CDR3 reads TGTGCCAGCAGAGCTGACAGCATCTACGAGCAGTACTTC. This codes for CASRADSIYEQYF.

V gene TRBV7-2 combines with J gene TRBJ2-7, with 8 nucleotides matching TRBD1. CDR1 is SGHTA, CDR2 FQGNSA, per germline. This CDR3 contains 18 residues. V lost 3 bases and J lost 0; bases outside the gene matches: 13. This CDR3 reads CASSFSSGGPTSSYEQYF. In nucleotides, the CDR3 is TGTGCCAGCAGCTTTTCGTCAGGGGGCCCAACTAGCTCCTACGAGCAGTACTTC. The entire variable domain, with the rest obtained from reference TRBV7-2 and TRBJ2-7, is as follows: GAGVSQSPSNKVTEKGKDVELRCDPISGHTALYWYRQSLGQGLEFLIYFQGNSAPDKSGLPSDRFSAERTGGSVSTLTIQRTQQEDSAVYLCASSFSSGGPTSSYEQYFGPGTRLTVT.

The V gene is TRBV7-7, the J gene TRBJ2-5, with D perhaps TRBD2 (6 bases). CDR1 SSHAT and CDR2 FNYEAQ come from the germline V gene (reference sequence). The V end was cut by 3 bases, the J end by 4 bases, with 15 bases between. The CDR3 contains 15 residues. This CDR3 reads CASSFDAGTRETQYF. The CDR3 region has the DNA TGTGCCAGCAGCTTTGATGCCGGGACTCGAGAGACCCAGTACTTC.

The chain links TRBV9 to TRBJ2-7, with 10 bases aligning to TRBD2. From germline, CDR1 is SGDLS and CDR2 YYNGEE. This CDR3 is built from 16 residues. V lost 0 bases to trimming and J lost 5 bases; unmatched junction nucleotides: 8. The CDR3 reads CASSVAGTSEVHEQYF. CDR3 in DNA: TGTGCCAGCAGCGTAGCCGGGACTAGCGAGGTCCACGAGCAGTACTTC.